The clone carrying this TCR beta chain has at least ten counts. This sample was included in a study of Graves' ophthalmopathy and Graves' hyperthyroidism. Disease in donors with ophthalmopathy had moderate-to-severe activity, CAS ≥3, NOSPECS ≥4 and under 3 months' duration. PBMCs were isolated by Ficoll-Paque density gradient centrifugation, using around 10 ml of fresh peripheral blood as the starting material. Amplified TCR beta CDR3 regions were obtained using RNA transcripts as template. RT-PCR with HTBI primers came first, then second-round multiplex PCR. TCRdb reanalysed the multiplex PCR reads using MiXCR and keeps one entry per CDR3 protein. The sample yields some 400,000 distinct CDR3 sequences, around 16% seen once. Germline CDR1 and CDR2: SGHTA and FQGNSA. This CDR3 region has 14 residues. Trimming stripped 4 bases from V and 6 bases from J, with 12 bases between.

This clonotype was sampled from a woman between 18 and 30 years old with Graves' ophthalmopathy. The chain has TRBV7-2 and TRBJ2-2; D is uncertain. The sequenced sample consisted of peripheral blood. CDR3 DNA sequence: TGTGCCAGCAGCTACCTCCTCAGCGCCGGGGAGCTGTTTTTT. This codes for CASSYLLSAGELFF.